This T cell receptor (beta chain) is from a study of patients and donors after allogeneic stem cell transplantation. This clonotype has a single count. In germline, CDR1 is ENHRY, CDR2 SYGVKD. The V end lost 10 bases, the J end lost 7 bases, and 26 bases lay between the germline ends. The CDR3 covers 15 residues. TCRdb used MiXCR to reprocess the RT-PCR reads, holding one entry per CDR3 protein. Altogether 160,000 or so distinct CDR3 sequences are present, 24% being singletons, with the ten largest covering roughly a quarter. The TCR sequence derives from a human donor who was either an allogeneic HSCT recipient or a stem cell or donor lymphocyte infusion donor (not recorded which). It is not recorded whose cells these are; they may come from a transplant donor. Sequenced sample: blood, either unsorted or a sorted T cell fraction (not recorded which). The chain combines TRBV10-3 with TRBJ2-7, with a tentative D call TRBD2 (5 bases). CDR3 coding DNA: TGTGCCACCGGCCTCCAACTAGGCCCTTCGGGAGAGCAGTACTTC. This translates into CATGLQLGPSGEQYF.